This T cell receptor (beta chain) was recovered during a study of blood T cells in healthy people across ages. A second roughly 7 to 12 cycle PCR used barcoded and J-beta primers. TCRdb reanalysed the 5' RACE reads using MiXCR and keeps one entry per CDR3 protein. The sample gives some 920,000 distinct CDR3 sequences, around 54% of which show up once; about a fifth is in the top ten. From germline, CDR1 is KGHSH and CDR2 LQKENI. The V and J ends lost 5 bases and 5 bases, in that order; junction bases with no gene match: 5. The CDR3 loop spans 15 amino acids. This TCR derives from a woman aged 55-70 years in good health. This rearrangement joins TRBV18 to TRBJ2-1, with 11 bases identical to TRBD2. The specimen sequenced was blood. In DNA form, the CDR3 reads TGTGCCAGCTCAGTTCTAGCGGGAGGAAACAATGAGCAGTTCTTC. Translation: CASSVLAGGNNEQFF.